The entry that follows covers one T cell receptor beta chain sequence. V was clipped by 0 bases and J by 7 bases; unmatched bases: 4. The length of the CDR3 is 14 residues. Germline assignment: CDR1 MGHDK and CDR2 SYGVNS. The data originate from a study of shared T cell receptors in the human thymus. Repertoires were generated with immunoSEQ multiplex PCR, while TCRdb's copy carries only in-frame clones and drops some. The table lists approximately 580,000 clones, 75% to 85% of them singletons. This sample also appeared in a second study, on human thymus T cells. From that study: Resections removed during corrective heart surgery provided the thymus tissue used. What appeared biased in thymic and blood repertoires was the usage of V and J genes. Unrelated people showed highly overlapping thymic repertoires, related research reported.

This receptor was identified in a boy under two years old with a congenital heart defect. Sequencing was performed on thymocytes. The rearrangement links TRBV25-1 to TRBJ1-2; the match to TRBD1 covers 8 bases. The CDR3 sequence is CASSEYEQGGGYTF. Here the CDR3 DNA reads TGTGCCAGCAGTGAATATGAACAGGGGGGTGGCTACACCTTC.